This T cell receptor (beta chain) comes out of a study of blood T cell repertoires in COVID-19. The overall study: Spain, Italy and the United States supplied samples that represented acute and convalescent COVID-19.

Data came from immunoSEQ multiplex PCR; TCRdb stores just in-frame clones and leaves some out. Of some 150,000 clones detected, around 87% appear once; the ten largest clones hold 7%. The CDR3 sequence is 14 residues long. V shed 4 bases and J 7 bases; nucleotides not matched to a gene: 7. Germline lookup yields CDR1 SGHTA and CDR2 FQGNSA. This chain connects TRBV7-2 to TRBJ2-1, with TRBD1 matching 7 bases. The sample consisted of peripheral blood. This sequence originates from a woman aged 80 or over in a cohort sampled during active or convalescent COVID-19. The CDR3 here is CASSSQTGSNEQFF. CDR3 nucleotides: TGTGCCAGCAGCTCCCAGACAGGGTCGAATGAGCAGTTCTTC.